The 13 T cell receptor beta chains below all came from one sample that was sequenced in a study of cytomegalovirus exposure and HLA in healthy donors. The primer mix had 60 Vbeta and 13 Jbeta primers. Here immunoSEQ multiplex PCR was the method, and the copy in TCRdb shows in-frame clones only, minus some. The sample contains 200,000 or so clones, over 65% of which appear only once. The sample was PBMCs. The receptors originated from a human donor in good health.

The rearrangement joins TRBV5-4 to TRBJ1-2, with 11 bases lining up with TRBD1. The germline V gene encodes CDR1 SGHNT and CDR2 YYREEE (reference sequence). The CDR3 runs 17 residues. Germline trimming cut 3 bases from V and 9 bases from J; bases unmatched to any gene: 16. CDR3 region: CASSSIGQGAKRTSYTF. In DNA form, the CDR3 reads TGTGCCAGCAGCTCGATAGGACAGGGGGCCAAGAGAACTAGCTACACCTTC.

The chain has TRBV6-6 and TRBJ2-5; 9 bases match TRBD1. This CDR3 is built from 12 residues. The germline V gene encodes CDR1 MNHNY and CDR2 SVGAGI (reference sequence). V was clipped by 8 bases and J by 11 bases; unmatched bases: 9. CDR3 region: CASRDRVWEQYF. The CDR3 region has the DNA TGTGCCAGCCGGGACAGGGTATGGGAGCAGTACTTC.

V gene TRBV7-2 combines with J gene TRBJ2-5, with a weak D call TRBD2 (6 bases). Trimming took off 1 base at V and 5 bases at J, with 8 bases between the two ends. Germline V lookup: CDR1 SGHTA, CDR2 FQGNSA. The CDR3 runs to 13 residues. The chain's CDR3 is CASSLEGTETQYF. CDR3 in DNA: TGTGCCAGCAGCTTAGAGGGGACTGAGACCCAGTACTTC.

The V gene is TRBV7-9, the J gene TRBJ2-5; D remains ambiguous. V shed 2 bases and J shed 1 base, with 2 bases lying between them. CDR3 length: 12 residues. Germline assignment: CDR1 SEHNR and CDR2 FQNEAQ (reference sequence). The CDR3 DNA is TGTGCCAGCAGCTTACTCCAAGAGACCCAGTACTTC. This codes for CASSLLQETQYF.

This clone has just one count. The rearrangement joins TRBV30 to TRBJ2-1; D gene ambiguous. The CDR3 spans 13 residues. The V gene's germline CDR1 is GTSNPN and CDR2 SVGIG (reference sequence). The ends were cut back, 0 bases at V and 9 bases at J, with 12 bases in the middle. CDR3 in amino acids: CAWSVLLTGEQFF. The CDR3 nucleotides read TGTGCCTGGAGTGTACTACTTACGGGTGAGCAGTTCTTC.

This chain joins TRBV9 and TRBJ1-4; possibly TRBD1 for D (6 bases). V was shortened by 2 bases and J by 4 bases, with 18 bases between the two germline ends. Germline values: CDR1 SGDLS, CDR2 YYNGEE. The CDR3 totals 17 residues. CDR3 nucleotide sequence: TGTGCCAGCAGCGTGATACAGACAGGTTTGCGTAATGAAAAACTGTTTTTT. It translates to CASSVIQTGLRNEKLFF.

The chain links TRBV7-3 to TRBJ2-3, with TRBD2 identical over 8 bases. V lost 3 bases to trimming and J lost 3 bases; unmatched junction nucleotides: 5. The length of the CDR3 is 15 residues. The germline V gene encodes CDR1 SGHTA and CDR2 FQGTGA. In DNA, the CDR3 is TGTGCCAGCAGCTTCTCCGGGAGGGTGACAGATACGCAGTATTTT. Residues: CASSFSGRVTDTQYF.

The gene calls are TRBV7-3 and TRBJ2-5; 7 bases align to TRBD1. Germline V gene sequence: CDR1 SGHTA, CDR2 FQGTGA. V dropped 2 bases and J dropped 4; count of bases not matched to a gene: 4. The CDR3 spans 14 residues. The CDR3: CASSLDRATETQYF. The CDR3 bases are TGTGCCAGCAGCTTAGACAGGGCTACAGAGACCCAGTACTTC.

The chain has TRBV7-2 and TRBJ2-7; 12 bases map to TRBD2. Germline V lookup: CDR1 SGHTA, CDR2 FQGNSA. Trimming took 4 bases from V and 4 from J; bases not matched to a gene: 11. CDR3 length: 17 amino acids. The CDR3 nucleotides read TGTGCCAGCAGCTCCCGCTCTAGCGGGAGGGCCGCGTACGAGCAGTACTTC. Amino acid sequence: CASSSRSSGRAAYEQYF.

The chain recombines TRBV5-6 with TRBJ2-5, with 11 bases matching TRBD1. This CDR3 spans 16 amino acids. With V trimmed by 4 bases and J by 5 bases, 10 bases remained unmatched. Germline V CDR1 and CDR2: SGHDT, YYEEEE. The CDR3 DNA sequence: TGTGCCAGCAGCCTATCGGGACAGGGGGTGGTGGAGACCCAGTACTTC. Protein: CASSLSGQGVVETQYF.

The chain is built from TRBV7-8 and TRBJ1-2, with D maybe TRBD1 (5 bases). The CDR3 consists of 14 residues. V lost 5 bases, J lost 4 bases, and 14 bases lay in between. The germline CDR1 and CDR2 sequences are SGHVS and FQNEAQ. This CDR3 is CASSGSRAAYGYTF. In DNA, the CDR3 is TGTGCCAGCAGCGGGTCCAGGGCCGCCTATGGCTACACCTTC.

The V call is TRBV4-3, the J call TRBJ2-7; 7 bases line up with TRBD2. Trimming removed 1 base from V and 0 bases from J; junction bases left unmatched: 3. The CDR3 contains 15 residues. Germline CDR1 and CDR2: LGHNA and YSLEER. The CDR3 loop reads CASSQARTSSYEQYF. The CDR3 nucleotides are TGCGCCAGCAGCCAAGCAAGGACTAGCTCCTACGAGCAGTACTTC.

This chain joins TRBV6-5 and TRBJ1-5; 7 bases align to TRBD1. The germline V gene has CDR1 MNHEY and CDR2 SVGAGI. The V gene end was trimmed by 5 bases and the J gene end by 3 bases; junction bases not matched to a gene: 7. The CDR3 runs 15 residues. CDR3 sequence (DNA): TGTGCCAGCAGTCGTAAGGACAGGCCCAATCAGCCCCAGCATTTT. Amino acid sequence: CASSRKDRPNQPQHF.